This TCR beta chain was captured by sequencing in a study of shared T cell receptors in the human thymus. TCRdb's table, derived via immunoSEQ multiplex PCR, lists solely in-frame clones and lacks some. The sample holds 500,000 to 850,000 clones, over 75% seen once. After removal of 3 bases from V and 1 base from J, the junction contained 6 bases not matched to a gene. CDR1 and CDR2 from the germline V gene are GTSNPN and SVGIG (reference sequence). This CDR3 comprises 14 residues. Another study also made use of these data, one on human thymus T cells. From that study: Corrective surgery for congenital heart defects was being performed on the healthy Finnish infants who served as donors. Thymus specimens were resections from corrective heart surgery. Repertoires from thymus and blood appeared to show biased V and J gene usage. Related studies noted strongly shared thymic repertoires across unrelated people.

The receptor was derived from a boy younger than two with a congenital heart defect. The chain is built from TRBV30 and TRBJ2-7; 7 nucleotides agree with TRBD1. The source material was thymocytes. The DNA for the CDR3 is TGTGCCTGGAGCTCAGACAGGGTATCCTACGAGCAGTACTTC. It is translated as CAWSSDRVSYEQYF.